This TCR beta chain was identified in a study of OX40 agonist ivuxolimab in advanced cancers. Study-level background: Ivuxolimab was an agonistic, fully human IgG2 monoclonal antibody directed against OX40 (CD134), a costimulatory receptor. Intravenous ivuxolimab was administered to patients every 2 weeks at six dose levels: 0.01, 0.1, 0.3, 1.5, 3 and 10 mg/kg. Of the approximately 50 dose-escalation patients, hepatocellular carcinoma was present in 19, melanoma in some 15, renal cell carcinoma in 9 and head and neck cancer in 9. In the dose-escalation cohort, more than 75% of patients were male, and the mean age was approximately 60 years, with a range of about 23 to 80. Patients were allowed to have had prior anti-PD-1, anti-PD-L1 or anti-CTLA-4 therapy, and approximately 39% of the dose-escalation patients had been treated with checkpoint inhibitors. Partial responses were achieved by three dose-escalation patients, of whom one had hepatocellular carcinoma and two had cutaneous melanoma. The purpose of peripheral TCRbeta sequencing was to test whether ivuxolimab changed TCR sequence diversity and led to clonal T-cell expansion. The paper covers the monotherapy dose-escalation part of the phase I ivuxolimab trial, which included N of about 56 patients.

A note on this clone: The target of this receptor is not known. One base away there is no much larger clone; base qualities are not given.

Genomic DNA was extracted from sorted cells for sequencing of the TCRbeta CDR3 region. The immunoSEQ Assay was used to sequence the TCRbeta CDR3 regions. TCRdb's version of the immuneACCESS table is confined to in-frame rearrangements and falls short of the full clone set. An unresolved V gene accounts for under half of the shortfall where checked; the remainder is of unknown origin. The sample data list approximately 59,000 clones, and around four fifths of these were observed just once. In total, the top ten clones hold about 3.5% of the sample. Patients with autoimmune disease history or receiving systemic immunosuppression were excluded from the trial. Peripheral blood for TCR sequencing was collected from all dose cohorts at baseline, on cycle 4 day 1, and on cycle 7 day 1. The samples were drawn from a first-in-human, open-label, multicenter phase I dose-escalation trial of ivuxolimab. Adults with locally advanced or metastatic melanoma, renal cell, hepatocellular, or head and neck squamous cell carcinoma were enrolled in the trial. Before TCR sequencing, CD4+ T cells and CD8+ T cells were sorted from peripheral blood as separate populations.

The investigation overall reported the following: After ivuxolimab, expanded clones were on average more numerous among CD8+ T cells than among CD4+ T cells. At doses from 0.1 to 3.0 mg/kg, clonal expansion was seen in both CD4+ and CD8+ blood T cells between baseline and week 6. Low levels of normalized T-cell clonal expansion were also seen in some patients who did not respond. Antigen specificity was not determined for the clonally expanded peripheral T cells. Partial responders in the 0.1-3.0 mg/kg groups had among the lowest normalized peripheral clonal expansion, especially among CD8+ T cells.

The sequence was collected from an adult with an advanced solid tumor such as melanoma, head and neck, liver or kidney cancer. This specimen consisted of CD4+ or CD8+ T cells sorted from blood, obtained in a trial of the OX40 agonist ivuxolimab.

The nucleotide sequence is TGTGCCATCAGCCTCCGGGACGAAGGGACTTCTTTCTCCTACGAGCAGTACTTC. It translates to CAISLRDEGTSFSYEQYF. Recombination linked TRBV28 to TRBJ2-7; perhaps TRBD2 is the D gene, with 6 bases matching. The V and J ends are trimmed by 10 bases and 0 bases, leaving 28 bases between them. According to the germline V gene, CDR1 reads MDHEN and CDR2 reads SYDVKM. The CDR3 starts with the cysteine, ends with the phenylalanine, and has 18 residues. Only the CDR3 portion is preserved as DNA: 54 bases, with reading frame beginning at the first base. The full variable domain, completed from the reference TRBV28 and TRBJ2-7 proteins outside the CDR3, reads DVKVTQSSRYLVKRTGEKVFLECVQDMDHENMFWYRQDPGLGLRLIYFSYDVKMKEKGDIPEGYSVSREKKERFSLILESASTNQTSMYLCAISLRDEGTSFSYEQYFGPGTRLTVT.